This TCR beta chain was sequenced during a study of cytomegalovirus exposure and HLA in healthy donors. Vbeta (60) and Jbeta (13) primers were used in the PCR. Assay used: immunoSEQ multiplex PCR; TCRdb lists only in-frame clones, some missing. The sample consists of 170,000 or so clones, about three quarters of them appearing once. Per germline, CDR1 SNHLY and CDR2 FYNNEI. The CDR3 is 16 residues long. V was trimmed by 6 bases and J by 5 bases, leaving 20 bases between them. Sequenced: PBMCs. This TCR was recovered from a woman aged 30 to 39 in good health and CMV-seropositive. The chain recombines TRBV2 with TRBJ2-1; perhaps TRBD2 as D (5 bases). The CDR3 DNA is TGTGCCAGCAGCGGACCTCAGAGGGCCATCCACAATGAGCAGTTCTTC. Its protein product is CASSGPQRAIHNEQFF.